Listed below are T cell receptor beta chains from one sample, sequenced in a study of blood T cell repertoires in COVID-19. Repertoires were generated with immunoSEQ multiplex PCR, while TCRdb's copy carries only in-frame clones and drops some. The sample shows roughly 290,000 clones, 80% to 90% of them seen only once. The sample taken for sequencing was peripheral blood. The source is a man aged 25 to 40 with acute or convalescent COVID-19. Each CDR3 is given with its conserved first and last residue. The D gene is left open where the match is weak. Size is stated for part of the rows, as once, few or many counts, or as a class when the clone is expanded.

.	.	TRBV9	TRBJ1-6	CASSATGNSPLHF	TGTGCCAGCAGCGCCACAGGGAATTCACCCCTCCACTTT
.	.	TRBV4-2	TRBJ1-1	CASSRQVATNTEAFF	TGTGCCAGCAGCCGACAAGTGGCGACGAACACTGAAGCTTTCTTT
.	.	TRBV5-1	TRBJ1-2	CASSLTGTEAVGYTF	TGCGCCAGCAGCTTAACAGGGACGGAAGCTGTGGGCTACACCTTC
.	.	TRBV7-9	TRBJ1-1	CASSLVQTNTEAFF	TGTGCCAGCAGCTTAGTACAGACGAACACTGAAGCTTTCTTT
.	TRBD1	TRBV15	TRBJ1-2	CATSRDLDRGGGYTF	TGTGCCACCAGCAGAGATCTCGACAGGGGCGGAGGCTACACCTTC
.	.	TRBV6-6	TRBJ1-2	CASSAQGSYGYTF	TGTGCCAGCAGCGCACAGGGCTCCTATGGCTACACCTTC
.	TRBD1	TRBV18	TRBJ1-5	CASSPGQGRGNQPQHF	TGTGCCAGCTCACCGGGACAGGGAAGGGGCAATCAGCCCCAGCATTTT
.	.	TRBV5-1	TRBJ2-3	CASSTEGRTDTQYF	TGCGCCAGCAGCACCGAGGGCCGCACAGATACGCAGTATTTT
.	TRBD1	TRBV2	TRBJ2-5	CASSGGTGETQYF	TGTGCCAGCAGTGGCGGGACAGGGGAGACCCAGTACTTC
few	TRBD1	TRBV5-1	TRBJ1-1	CASSFIRTGGAEAFF	TGCGCCAGCAGTTTCATCCGGACAGGGGGGGCTGAAGCTTTCTTT
.	.	TRBV27	TRBJ1-1	CASSLSNGALNTEAFF	TGTGCCAGCAGTTTATCGAATGGGGCGTTGAACACTGAAGCTTTCTTT
.	TRBD1	TRBV28	TRBJ1-2	CASSPHGQATGGYTF	TGTGCCAGCAGTCCTCACGGACAGGCAACGGGGGGCTACACCTTC
few	TRBD1	TRBV2	TRBJ2-1	CASSRQGLNEQFF	TGTGCCAGCAGTCGACAGGGGCTAAATGAGCAGTTCTTC
.	TRBD2	TRBV4-1	TRBJ2-7	CASSQGLAGIYEQYF	TGCGCCAGCAGCCAAGGACTAGCGGGAATCTACGAGCAGTACTTC
few	.	TRBV25-1	TRBJ1-3	CASSEYLGRSSGNTIYF	TGTGCCAGCAGTGAATATTTGGGGAGGTCCTCTGGAAACACCATATATTTT
.	TRBD1	TRBV20-1	TRBJ2-3	CSASSPGQGLSHTQYF	TGCAGTGCTAGTTCTCCGGGACAGGGTCTCTCTCATACGCAGTATTTT
.	.	TRBV27	TRBJ2-1	CASSFDGLTGGQFF	TGTGCCAGCAGTTTTGACGGACTGACGGGTGGGCAGTTCTTC
.	.	TRBV5-1	TRBJ2-7	CASSLRGTYEQYF	TGCGCCAGCAGCTTGAGAGGGACCTACGAGCAGTACTTC
.	.	TRBV24-1	TRBJ2-5	CATSEGAPGTQYF	TGTGCCACCAGTGAGGGGGCCCCCGGGACCCAGTACTTC
.	TRBD2	TRBV7-9	TRBJ2-5	CASSLGSSAGESQYF	TGTGCCAGCAGCTTAGGATCTTCAGCGGGAGAATCTCAGTACTTC
.	.	TRBV6-5	TRBJ1-3	CASSHDGYSGNTIYF	TGTGCCAGCAGCCACGACGGGTACTCTGGAAACACCATATATTTT
.	TRBD2	TRBV7-9	TRBJ2-7	CASSLVAGDGDEQYF	TGTGCCAGCAGCTTAGTAGCGGGAGATGGCGACGAGCAGTACTTC
.	TRBD1	TRBV3-1/TRBV3-2	TRBJ1-3	CASSHQKTGNAGNTIYF	TGTGCCAGCAGCCATCAAAAGACAGGGAACGCAGGAAACACCATATATTTT
.	.	TRBV5-4	TRBJ1-5	CASNWTVINQPQHF	TGTGCCAGCAACTGGACAGTAATCAATCAGCCCCAGCATTTT
.	.	TRBV7-3	TRBJ1-1	CASSPTGTGGSTEAFF	TGTGCCAGCAGCCCCACTGGGACGGGGGGGAGCACTGAAGCTTTCTTT
.	.	TRBV13	TRBJ1-2	CASSLVGAEANYGYTF	TGTGCCAGCAGCTTAGTTGGAGCGGAAGCTAACTATGGCTACACCTTC
.	.	TRBV30	TRBJ1-6	CAWSHGSGASSYNSPLHF	TGTGCCTGGAGTCATGGTTCTGGCGCTAGCTCCTATAATTCACCCCTCCACTTT
.	.	TRBV5-1	TRBJ1-4	CASSLDGREDEKLFF	TGCGCCAGCAGCTTGGACGGGAGGGAAGATGAAAAACTGTTTTTT
.	TRBD1	TRBV28	TRBJ1-2	CASSAALGTGLGYTF	TGTGCCAGCAGTGCCGCCCTTGGGACAGGGTTAGGCTACACCTTC
.	.	TRBV9	TRBJ1-2	CASSVVEGAYESGYGYTF	TGTGCCAGCAGCGTAGTGGAGGGAGCTTACGAATCGGGCTATGGCTACACCTTC
.	.	TRBV9	TRBJ2-2	CASSARGGGELFF	TGTGCCAGCAGCGCTAGGGGCGGCGGGGAGCTGTTTTTT
.	TRBD1	TRBV28	TRBJ1-4	CASSTRQGLNEKLFF	TGTGCCAGCAGTACCAGACAGGGACTCAATGAAAAACTGTTTTTT
few	.	TRBV12-3/TRBV12-4	TRBJ1-2	CASSLQEYYGYTF	TGTGCCAGCAGTTTACAAGAGTACTATGGCTACACCTTC
few	TRBD1	TRBV6-5	TRBJ1-1	CASRSNRGGNTEAFF	TGTGCCAGCAGAAGCAACAGGGGAGGGAACACTGAAGCTTTCTTT
few	.	TRBV20-1	TRBJ2-7	CSASDSVARTYEQYF	TGCAGTGCTAGTGACTCAGTAGCGAGGACCTACGAGCAGTACTTC
.	TRBD1	TRBV18	TRBJ1-2	CASSPARGRENYGYTF	TGTGCCAGCTCACCAGCGAGGGGGCGCGAAAACTATGGCTACACCTTC
.	TRBD1	TRBV28	TRBJ1-1	CASRPSGTGVHTEAFF	TGTGCCAGCAGACCCTCCGGGACAGGGGTACACACTGAAGCTTTCTTT
.	TRBD1	TRBV19	TRBJ2-1	CASEGRTGGADNEQFF	TGTGCCAGCGAGGGACGGACAGGGGGCGCGGACAATGAGCAGTTCTTC
.	TRBD2	TRBV18	TRBJ2-1	CASSRTSGSSYNEQFF	TGTGCCAGCTCAAGGACTAGCGGGAGCTCCTACAATGAGCAGTTCTTC